These 8 T cell receptor beta chains originate from one sample sequenced in a study of T cell responses to AZD1222 COVID-19 vaccine. Profiling relied on immunoSEQ multiplex PCR, and the TCRdb table lists in-frame clones only, not all of them. The data contain more than 75,000 clones, 91% of them seen just once; the ten biggest clones take up around 6.8%. Material: peripheral blood, obtained on day 0 of AZD1222 vaccination. The receptor source for this set is an adult in good health.

DNA for the CDR3: TGTGCCAGTAGTCCCTCGCAGATGCACACTGAAGCTTTCTTT. Translation: CASSPSQMHTEAFF. The chain carries TRBV19 and TRBJ1-1; D is undetermined. Trimming took off 5 bases at V and 3 bases at J, with 13 bases between the two ends. Germline loops: CDR1 LNHDA, CDR2 SQIVND (reference sequence). The CDR3 consists of 14 residues.

The genes are TRBV11-2 and TRBJ1-2; possibly TRBD1 for D (6 bases). This CDR3 has 15 residues. The V and J ends lost 2 bases and 4 bases respectively, with 14 bases between them. CDR1 is SGHAT, CDR2 FQNNGV, per germline. Written as DNA, the CDR3 is TGTGCCAGCAGCTTATCGCCGGGGGCGAGCTATGGCTACACCTTC. It codes for CASSLSPGASYGYTF.

The chain links TRBV12-3 or TRBV12-4 to TRBJ1-3; perhaps TRBD1 as D (5 bases). The germline V and J ends were trimmed by 11 bases and 2 bases, with 10 bases remaining between them. CDR3 length: 12 residues. The CDR3 DNA sequence: TGTGCCGGAGGGGTAACTGGAAACACCATATATTTT. It translates to CAGGVTGNTIYF.

The chain couples TRBV10-3 to TRBJ1-1; D unclear. V lost 6 bases to trimming and J lost 3 bases, with 11 bases between them. Germline V gene data show CDR1 as ENHRY and CDR2 as SYGVKD. CDR3 length: 13 amino acids. CDR3 DNA sequence: TGTGCCATCAGAAGGTCCCCAGACACTGAAGCTTTCTTT. It specifies CAIRRSPDTEAFF.

The chain has TRBV9 and TRBJ1-5; D may be TRBD1 (5 bases). This CDR3 comprises 14 residues. V was trimmed by 3 bases and J by 6 bases, leaving 13 bases between them. Germline assignment: CDR1 SGDLS and CDR2 YYNGEE. Here the CDR3 DNA reads TGTGCCAGCAGCGCCGGGACGGCAGGTCAGCCCCAGCATTTT. This gives the protein CASSAGTAGQPQHF.

A few counts support this clone. The chain has TRBV4-1 and TRBJ2-1; 12 positions match TRBD2. Trimming cost V 2 bases and J 7 bases; bases outside gene matches: 9. The CDR3 has 17 residues. Germline values: CDR1 MGHRA, CDR2 YSYEKL. The CDR3 DNA reads as TGCGCCAGCAGCCAACAGGCTAGCGGGAGGGCAAGAAATGAGCAGTTCTTC. This sequence encodes CASSQQASGRARNEQFF.

The rearrangement links TRBV6-1 to TRBJ2-7; possibly TRBD1 for D (6 bases). Germline lookup yields CDR1 MNHNS and CDR2 SASEGT. Trimming shortened V by 2 bases and J by 1 base, and 9 bases separated the two germline ends. The length of the CDR3 is 14 residues. This chain's CDR3 is CASSELGASYEQYF. For the CDR3, the DNA is TGTGCCAGCAGTGAACTGGGGGCGTCCTACGAGCAGTACTTC.

This clone was seen only once. The rearrangement uses TRBV5-1 and TRBJ1-5, with unresolved D. This CDR3 is built from 13 residues. The ends were cut back, 10 bases at V and 5 bases at J, with 16 bases in the middle. CDR1 is SGHRS, CDR2 YFSETQ, per germline. The CDR3 loop is CASGRFPDQPQHF. CDR3 in DNA: TGCGCCTCGGGAAGGTTCCCAGATCAGCCCCAGCATTTT. Drawing the rest from reference TRBV5-1 and TRBJ1-5, the complete variable domain is KAGVTQTPRYLIKTRGQQVTLSCSPISGHRSVSWYQQTPGQGLQFLFEYFSETQRNKGNFPGRFSGRQFSNSRSEMNVSTLELGDSALYLCASGRFPDQPQHFGDGTRLSIL.